The rows below give T cell receptor beta chains drawn from one sample of a study of blood T cell repertoires in COVID-19. Clones were read by immunoSEQ multiplex PCR, and TCRdb kept only the in-frame ones, dropping some. The top ten clones hold 1% of a sample with about 310,000 clones, around nine tenths of them seen once. The sequenced sample consisted of peripheral blood. These receptors all stem from a man between 45 and 60 years old with active or convalescent COVID-19. Each CDR3 is given without its conserved first and last residue. Rows give clone size only sometimes, using once, few, many, or a class for an expanded clone.

>TRBV4-3|TRBJ1-2|.
ASSQQGQYHGYT
>TRBV9|TRBJ1-2|few
ASSVGRARNYGYT
>TRBV10-3|TRBJ1-4|once
AISEVQSNEKLF
>TRBV5-4|TRBJ2-7|.
ASSEGGQGIYEQY
>TRBV18|TRBJ2-1|.
ASSPGPSSYNEQF
>TRBV5-1|TRBJ2-1|.
ASSRNPGTGDNEQF
>TRBV2|TRBJ1-6|.
ASSIGQGTNSPLH
>TRBV11-2|TRBJ1-2|.
ASSLGLSNYGYT
>TRBV28|TRBJ2-1|.
ASSLWGSASGNNEQF
>TRBV18|TRBJ2-7|.
ASSERGYEQY
>TRBV2|TRBJ2-1|.
ASTISTTGTSWNEQF
>TRBV3-1/TRBV3-2|TRBJ1-2|.
ASSQGTDYGYT
>TRBV30|TRBJ2-1|once
ASARGRVDEQF
>TRBV29-1|TRBJ2-1|.
SVEGGQTYNEQF
>TRBV3-1/TRBV3-2|TRBJ1-6|.
ASSRINGSPLH
>TRBV18|TRBJ2-1|.
ASSPWGLADYNEQF
>TRBV9|TRBJ2-5|.
ASSVSSGSQETQY
>TRBV30|TRBJ1-5|.
AWHPGQHSNQPQH
>TRBV7-6|TRBJ1-6|.
ASSPYRGLGNSPLH
>TRBV24-1|TRBJ2-7|.
ATSASDVYEQY
>TRBV29-1|TRBJ2-7|.
SVETRDHYEQY
>TRBV30|TRBJ1-6|.
AWSGDRVSPLH
>TRBV19|TRBJ2-7|.
ASSISFGGGSYEQY
>TRBV11-1|TRBJ2-7|.
ASSSSREQY
>TRBV6-5|TRBJ1-5|.
ASRRGGGNQPQH
>TRBV27|TRBJ2-1|.
ASSLTYPGLSTSSYNEQF